These 13 T cell receptor beta chains originate from one sample sequenced in a study of T-cell reconstitution after alpha-beta-depleted transplantation in children. Unique molecular identifiers tagged the TCRbeta library. TCRdb re-derived calls from the PCR reads in MiXCR, one entry per CDR3 protein. The table shows 300,000 to 350,000 distinct CDR3 sequences, with 23% occurring only once. The sequencing here drew on PBMCs, mostly from graft donor cells, taken 180 days after TCRalphabeta/CD19-depleted stem cell transplant. These receptors all stem from a male patient younger than 18 who had a stem cell transplant for acute lymphoblastic leukemia, so the T cells may come from the graft donor.

This rearrangement joins TRBV6-5 to TRBJ2-1; 9 nucleotides line up with TRBD1. This CDR3 comprises 16 residues. Germline CDR1 is MNHEY and CDR2 is SVGAGI. V was clipped by 3 bases and J by 4 bases; unmatched bases: 7. The DNA of the CDR3 is TGTGCCAGCAGTTATTGGGGACAGGGATATTACAATGAGCAGTTCTTC. It is translated as CASSYWGQGYYNEQFF.

This clonotype was recorded at least ten times. V gene TRBV5-1 combines with J gene TRBJ1-3; D ambiguous. The V end was cut by 1 base, the J end by 3 bases, with 20 bases between. This CDR3 comprises 18 residues. CDR1 and CDR2 (germline): SGHRS, YFSETQ. CDR3: CASSLPRGGSGRGNTIYF. CDR3 nucleotides: TGCGCCAGCAGCTTGCCGCGCGGAGGTTCCGGGCGTGGAAACACCATATATTTT.

This clonotype came up a few times. This chain uses TRBV6-5 with TRBJ1-1; perhaps TRBD1 as D (6 bases). V lost 2 bases and J lost 7, with 14 bases in between. The germline V gene encodes CDR1 MNHEY and CDR2 SVGAGI. This CDR3 has 14 residues. The CDR3 DNA follows: TGTGCCAGCAGTTACGAGACAGGATCCTATGAAGCTTTCTTT. It encodes CASSYETGSYEAFF.

This clonotype has only a few counts. The V and J genes are TRBV7-9 and TRBJ2-1; D call uncertain. V was shortened by 0 bases and J by 13 bases, with 10 bases between the two germline ends. Germline loops: CDR1 SEHNR, CDR2 FQNEAQ (reference sequence). This CDR3 region has 12 residues. CDR3 sequence (DNA): TGTGCCAGCAGCTTAGCCGGCTCGCGACAGTTCTTC. It translates to CASSLAGSRQFF.

This clonotype was seen a handful of times. This chain links TRBV20-1 with TRBJ2-2, with 8 bases that match TRBD2. Germline V gene sequence: CDR1 DFQATT, CDR2 SNEGSKA (reference sequence). The CDR3 covers 15 residues. Trimming took 2 bases from V and 1 from J; bases not matched to a gene: 3. The CDR3 loop reads CSARLGTRNTGELFF. The CDR3 region has the DNA TGCAGTGCTAGACTTGGGACTAGGAACACCGGGGAGCTGTTTTTT.

Many counts were recorded for this clonotype. The chain is built from TRBV12-3 or TRBV12-4 and TRBJ2-5; 8 nucleotides match TRBD2. This CDR3 spans 13 amino acids. The trim removed 4 bases at V and 3 bases at J, leaving 1 base unmatched. The DNA of the CDR3 is TGTGCCAGCAGTTCAGCGGGAGAAGAGACCCAGTACTTC. The encoded protein is CASSSAGEETQYF.

The chain employs TRBV7-9 and TRBJ2-2; D is possibly TRBD1 (6 bases). CDR3 length: 15 residues. V gave up 5 bases and J gave up 4 bases, with 14 bases separating them. CDR1 and CDR2 from the germline V gene are SEHNR and FQNEAQ (reference sequence). CDR3 in DNA: TGTGCCAGCAGCCTCGGACAGACCACCACCGGGGAGCTGTTTTTT. This encodes CASSLGQTTTGELFF.

This clonotype has a handful of counts. The rearrangement links TRBV4-1 to TRBJ2-6; TRBD1 matches 9 bases. Trimming at V came to 1 base and at J to 2 bases, leaving 6 bases not matched to a gene. The CDR3 covers 18 residues. The germline gives CDR1 MGHRA, CDR2 YSYEKL. CDR3 nucleotide sequence: TGCGCCAGCAGCCAAGGAGGACAGGGGCGAGCTGGGGCCAACGTCCTGACTTTC. Translation: CASSQGGQGRAGANVLTF.

This clonotype has just a few counts. This rearrangement joins TRBV27 to TRBJ2-1; TRBD2 aligns across 9 bases. The V gene's germline CDR1 is MNHEY and CDR2 SMNVEV (reference sequence). V lost 6 bases, J lost 2 bases, and 5 bases stayed unmatched. CDR3 length: 15 residues. The CDR3 DNA sequence: TGTGCCAGCAGGCTTAGCGGGAGTGCCTACAATGAGCAGTTCTTC. This encodes CASRLSGSAYNEQFF.

Many counts were recorded for this clonotype. The gene calls are TRBV7-8 and TRBJ2-7; D gene uncertain. The CDR3 has 15 amino acids. The germline V and J ends were trimmed by 5 bases and 1 base, with 15 bases remaining between them. In germline, CDR1 is SGHVS, CDR2 FQNEAQ. Here the CDR3 DNA reads TGTGCCAGCAGCGCCCTAGTCGGAAGTTCCTACGAGCAGTACTTC. It encodes CASSALVGSSYEQYF.

The chain links TRBV5-1 to TRBJ2-7; D not certain. V lost 0 bases and J 7 bases, leaving 11 bases between the germline ends. The CDR3 runs 13 residues. In germline, CDR1 is SGHRS, CDR2 YFSETQ. Written as DNA, the CDR3 is TGCGCCAGCAGCTTGGGACACGGCCGGGAGCAGTACTTC. Amino acids: CASSLGHGREQYF.

This chain joins TRBV2 and TRBJ1-2; a weak D match, TRBD1 (5 bases). The CDR3 is 15 residues long. Trimming removed 0 bases at V and 0 bases at J, with 8 bases between. Germline V gene sequence: CDR1 SNHLY, CDR2 FYNNEI. DNA for the CDR3: TGTGCCAGCAGTGAAGCGGACACAGCTAACTATGGCTACACCTTC. Translated: CASSEADTANYGYTF.

There are a few counts of this clonotype. V gene TRBV20-1 combines with J gene TRBJ1-5; D call uncertain. The CDR3 has 12 residues. V gave up 3 bases and J gave up 3 bases, with 6 bases separating them. Germline V CDR1 and CDR2: DFQATT, SNEGSKA (reference sequence). The CDR3 reads CSASRFNQPQHF. DNA for the CDR3: TGCAGTGCTAGTCGGTTCAATCAGCCCCAGCATTTT.